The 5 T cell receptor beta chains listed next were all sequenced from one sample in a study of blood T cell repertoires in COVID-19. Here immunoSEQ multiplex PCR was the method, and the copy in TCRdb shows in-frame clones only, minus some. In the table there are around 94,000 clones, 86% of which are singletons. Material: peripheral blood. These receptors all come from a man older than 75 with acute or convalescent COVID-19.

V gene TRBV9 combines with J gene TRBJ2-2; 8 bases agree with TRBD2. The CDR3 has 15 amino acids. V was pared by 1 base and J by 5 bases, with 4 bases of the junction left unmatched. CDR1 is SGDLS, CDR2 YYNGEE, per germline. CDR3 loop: CASSVKTSDTGELFF. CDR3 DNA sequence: TGTGCCAGCAGCGTAAAGACTAGCGATACCGGGGAGCTGTTTTTT.

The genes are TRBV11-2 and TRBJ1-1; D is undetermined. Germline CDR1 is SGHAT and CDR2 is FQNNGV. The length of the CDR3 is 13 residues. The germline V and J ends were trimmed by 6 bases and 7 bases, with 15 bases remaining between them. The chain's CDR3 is CASRYDTGIEAFF. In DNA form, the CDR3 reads TGTGCCAGCAGATATGACACCGGGATTGAAGCTTTCTTT.

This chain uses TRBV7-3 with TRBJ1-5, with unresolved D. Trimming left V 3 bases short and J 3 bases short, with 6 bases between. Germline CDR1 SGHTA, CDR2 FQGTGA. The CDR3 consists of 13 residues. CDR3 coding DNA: TGTGCCAGCAGCTTGGGCTACAATCAGCCCCAGCATTTT. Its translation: CASSLGYNQPQHF.

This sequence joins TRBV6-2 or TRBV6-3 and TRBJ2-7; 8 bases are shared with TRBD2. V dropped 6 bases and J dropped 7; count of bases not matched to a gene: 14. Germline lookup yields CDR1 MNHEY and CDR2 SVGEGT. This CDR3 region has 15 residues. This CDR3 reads CASSAGRAGVREQYF. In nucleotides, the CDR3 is TGTGCCAGCAGCGCGGGGCGAGCGGGAGTCCGGGAGCAGTACTTC.

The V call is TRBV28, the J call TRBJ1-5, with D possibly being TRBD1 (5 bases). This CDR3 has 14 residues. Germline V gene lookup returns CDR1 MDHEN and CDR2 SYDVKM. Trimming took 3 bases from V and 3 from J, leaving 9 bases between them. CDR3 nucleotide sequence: TGTGCCAGCAGTTTGACAGAACCCAATCAGCCCCAGCATTTT. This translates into CASSLTEPNQPQHF.